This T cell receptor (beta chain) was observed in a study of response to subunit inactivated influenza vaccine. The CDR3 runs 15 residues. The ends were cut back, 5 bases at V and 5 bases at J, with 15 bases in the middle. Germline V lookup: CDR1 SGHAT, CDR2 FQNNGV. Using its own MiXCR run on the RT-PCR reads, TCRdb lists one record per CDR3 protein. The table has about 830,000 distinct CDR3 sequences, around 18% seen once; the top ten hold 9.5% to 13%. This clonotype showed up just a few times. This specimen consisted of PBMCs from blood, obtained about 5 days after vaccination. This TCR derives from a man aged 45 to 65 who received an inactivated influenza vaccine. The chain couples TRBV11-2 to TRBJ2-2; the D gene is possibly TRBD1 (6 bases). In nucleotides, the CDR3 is TGTGCCAGCAGCGTAACAGGGATAGCGACCGGGGAGCTGTTTTTT. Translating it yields CASSVTGIATGELFF.